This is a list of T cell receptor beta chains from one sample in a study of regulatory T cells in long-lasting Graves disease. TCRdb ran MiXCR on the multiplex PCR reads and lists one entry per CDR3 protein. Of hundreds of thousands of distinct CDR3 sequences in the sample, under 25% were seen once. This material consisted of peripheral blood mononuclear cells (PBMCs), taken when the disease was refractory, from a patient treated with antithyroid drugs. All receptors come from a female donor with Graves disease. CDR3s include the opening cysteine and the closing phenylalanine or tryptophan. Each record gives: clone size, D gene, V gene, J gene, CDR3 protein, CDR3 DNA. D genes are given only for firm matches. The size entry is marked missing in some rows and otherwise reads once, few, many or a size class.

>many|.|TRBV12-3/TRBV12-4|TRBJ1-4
CASSTPATNEKLFF
TGTGCCAGCAGCACACCCGCAACTAATGAAAAACTGTTTTTT
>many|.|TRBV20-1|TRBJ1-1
CSATSDMGTEAFF
TGCAGTGCTACATCGGATATGGGGACTGAAGCTTTCTTT
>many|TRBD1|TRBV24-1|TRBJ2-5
CATSDSGQGGETQYF
TGTGCCACCAGTGATTCGGGACAGGGGGGAGAGACCCAGTACTTC
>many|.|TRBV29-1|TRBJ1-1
CSVEGVMWGGNTEAFF
TGCAGCGTTGAAGGTGTGATGTGGGGGGGGAACACTGAAGCTTTCTTT
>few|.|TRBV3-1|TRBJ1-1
CASSPKLLRGLGTEAFF
TGTGCCAGCAGCCCAAAACTTCTCAGGGGTTTAGGGACTGAAGCTTTCTTT
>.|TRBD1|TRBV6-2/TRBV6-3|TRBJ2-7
CASSYSGRGGSSYEQYF
TGTGCCAGCAGTTACTCGGGTAGAGGGGGCAGTAGCTACGAGCAGTACTTC
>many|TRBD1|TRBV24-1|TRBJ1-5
CATQGLNSNQPQHF
TGTGCCACACAGGGGCTGAATAGCAATCAGCCCCAGCATTTT
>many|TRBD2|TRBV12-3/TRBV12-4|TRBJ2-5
CASSEPGLRKTQYF
TGTGCCAGCAGTGAACCGGGACTACGGAAGACCCAGTACTTC
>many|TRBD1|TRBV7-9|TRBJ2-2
CASSPRTGDTGELFF
TGTGCCAGCAGCCCCAGGACAGGGGACACCGGGGAGCTGTTTTTT
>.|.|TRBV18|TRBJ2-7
CASSPSRGAIYEQYF
TGTGCCAGCTCACCCTCCCGGGGGGCCATCTACGAGCAGTACTTC
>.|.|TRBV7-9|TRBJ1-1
CASSTNRDNTETFF
TGTGCCAGCAGCACCAACAGGGATAACACTGAAACTTTCTTT
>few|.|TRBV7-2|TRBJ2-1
CASSPQGRLGDEQFF
TGTGCCAGCAGCCCGCAGGGGAGACTTGGCGATGAGCAGTTCTTC
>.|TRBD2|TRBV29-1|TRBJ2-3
CSIGLAGTDTQYF
TGCAGCATTGGACTAGCGGGCACAGATACGCAGTATTTT
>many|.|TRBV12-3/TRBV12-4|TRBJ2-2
CASRVGVVGELFF
TGTGCCAGCAGGGTAGGGGTGGTCGGGGAGCTGTTTTTT
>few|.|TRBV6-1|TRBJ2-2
CASTQRVLAGELFF
TGTGCCAGCACTCAGCGGGTCCTGGCCGGGGAGCTGTTTTTT
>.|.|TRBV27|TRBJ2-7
CASSLYAPPEQYF
TGTGCCAGCAGTTTATATGCCCCCCCCGAGCAGTACTTC
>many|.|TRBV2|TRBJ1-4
CASSARRDEKLFF
TGTGCCAGCAGTGCTAGAAGGGATGAAAAACTGTTTTTT
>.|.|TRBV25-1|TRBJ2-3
CASHSYDSADTQYF
TGTGCCAGCCACAGTTACGATTCGGCAGATACGCAGTATTTT
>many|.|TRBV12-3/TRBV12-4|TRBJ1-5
CASSLKRAVNQPQHF
TGTGCCAGCAGTTTAAAAAGGGCTGTGAATCAGCCCCAGCATTTT
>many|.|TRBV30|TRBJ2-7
CAWSVRGSHEQYF
TGTGCCTGGAGTGTACGGGGGTCCCACGAGCAGTACTTC
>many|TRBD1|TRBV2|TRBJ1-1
CASRRSEGATEAFF
TGTGCCAGCAGGCGGAGCGAGGGGGCCACTGAAGCTTTCTTT
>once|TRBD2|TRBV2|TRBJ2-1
CASSRRTSGLSYNEQFF
TGTGCCAGCAGTCGACGGACTAGTGGGTTGTCCTACAATGAGCAGTTCTTC
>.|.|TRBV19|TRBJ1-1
CASSIAGRANTEAFF
TGTGCCAGTAGTATAGCTGGGAGGGCCAACACTGAAGCTTTCTTT
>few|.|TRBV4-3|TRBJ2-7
CASSQVARGTPSYEQYF
TGCGCCAGCAGCCAAGTCGCGCGGGGAACGCCCTCCTACGAGCAGTACTTC
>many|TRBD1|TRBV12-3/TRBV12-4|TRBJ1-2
CASSATGARYGYTF
TGTGCCAGCAGTGCCACAGGGGCTCGCTATGGCTACACCTTC
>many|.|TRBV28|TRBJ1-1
CASSLGRVRYTEAFF
TGTGCCTCCAGTTTAGGCAGGGTAAGGTACACTGAAGCTTTCTTT
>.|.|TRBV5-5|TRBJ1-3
CASSLTGIPGNTIYF
TGTGCCAGCAGCCTCACAGGGATCCCTGGAAACACCATATATTTT
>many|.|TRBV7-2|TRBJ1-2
CASSLDVSEGADGYTF
TGTGCCAGCAGCTTAGATGTTTCGGAGGGCGCGGATGGCTACACCTTC
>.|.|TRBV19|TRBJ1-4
CASSIAAWDEKLFF
TGTGCCAGTAGTATAGCGGCATGGGATGAAAAACTGTTTTTT
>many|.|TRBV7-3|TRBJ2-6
CASSPSTANVLTF
TGTGCCAGCAGTCCCAGTACTGCCAACGTCCTGACTTTC
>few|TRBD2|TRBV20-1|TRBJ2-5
CSANPLAGTQETQYF
TGCAGTGCGAACCCACTAGCGGGGACTCAGGAGACCCAGTACTTC
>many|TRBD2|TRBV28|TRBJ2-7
CASSQAGGSYEQYF
TGTGCCAGCAGCCAAGCGGGAGGGTCCTACGAGCAGTACTTC
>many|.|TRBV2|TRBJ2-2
CASSENRGIGELFF
TGTGCCAGCAGTGAAAATCGGGGGATCGGGGAGCTGTTTTTT
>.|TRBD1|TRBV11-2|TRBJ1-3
CASSLGTGTRLSGNTIYF
TGTGCCAGCAGCTTGGGGACAGGGACCCGTCTCTCTGGAAACACCATATATTTT
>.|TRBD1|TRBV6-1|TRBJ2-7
CASSAGQGVTYEQYF
TGTGCCAGCAGTGCTGGACAGGGGGTGACCTACGAGCAGTACTTC
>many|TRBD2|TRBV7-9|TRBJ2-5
CASSLGLAVAPRETQYF
TGTGCCAGCAGCTTGGGACTAGCGGTGGCCCCCCGGGAGACCCAGTACTTC
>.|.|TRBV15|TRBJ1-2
CATSRDGSGAGGYTF
TGTGCCACCAGCAGAGATGGTTCAGGGGCTGGTGGCTACACCTTC
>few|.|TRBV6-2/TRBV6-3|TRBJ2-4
CASSYKGSQNIQYF
TGTGCCAGCAGTTATAAGGGATCCCAAAACATTCAGTACTTC
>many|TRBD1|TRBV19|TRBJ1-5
CASSRVRGQDQPQHF
TGTGCCAGTAGTAGGGTCAGGGGGCAGGATCAGCCCCAGCATTTT
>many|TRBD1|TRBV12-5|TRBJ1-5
CASGLDGQGNQPQHF
TGTGCTAGTGGTTTGGATGGACAGGGCAATCAGCCCCAGCATTTT
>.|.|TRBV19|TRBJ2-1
CASSIVPGQISEQFF
TGTGCCAGTAGTATAGTCCCGGGACAAATAAGTGAGCAGTTCTTC
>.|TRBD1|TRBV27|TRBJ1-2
CASHPNPGQDYGYTF
TGTGCCAGCCACCCTAACCCGGGACAGGACTATGGCTACACCTTC
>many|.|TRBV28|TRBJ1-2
CASSGTLRDGYTF
TGTGCCAGCAGCGGGACTTTACGGGATGGCTACACCTTC
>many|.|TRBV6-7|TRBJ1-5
CASGPRDLNQPQHF
TGTGCCAGCGGACCCAGGGACCTTAATCAGCCCCAGCATTTT
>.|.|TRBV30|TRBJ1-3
CAQGAGNTIYF
TGTGCCCAGGGTGCTGGAAACACCATATATTTT
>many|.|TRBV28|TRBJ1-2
CASIVQGSGGYTF
TGTGCCAGCATCGTACAGGGAAGCGGGGGCTACACCTTC
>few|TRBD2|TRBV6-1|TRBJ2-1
CASSEVTGTRNEQFF
TGTGCCAGCAGTGAGGTAACCGGGACTAGGAATGAGCAGTTCTTC